The 30 T cell receptor beta chains below all came from one sample that was sequenced in a study of T-cell reconstitution after alpha-beta-depleted transplantation in children. The TCRbeta library was prepared with unique molecular identifiers. Using its own MiXCR run on the PCR reads, TCRdb lists one record per CDR3 protein. The sample has about 200,000 distinct CDR3 sequences, about 7% seen once. The starting material was PBMCs, obtained before TCRalphabeta/CD19-depleted stem cell transplant. The receptors here all came from a boy between 2 and 10 years old with acute lymphoblastic leukemia, due to receive a stem cell transplant.

This clonotype was detected ten times or more. The chain carries TRBV12-3 or TRBV12-4 and TRBJ1-2, with unresolved D. The CDR3 loop spans 12 amino acids. Trimming removed 0 bases at V and 7 bases at J, with 6 bases between. In nucleotides, the CDR3 is TGTGCCAGCAGTTTAGCGCGGGCTGGCTACACCTTC. Its protein is CASSLARAGYTF.

This clonotype was recorded many times. The chain joins TRBV12-3 or TRBV12-4 to TRBJ2-5; D is undetermined. CDR3 length: 15 amino acids. Trimming removed 1 base at V and 6 bases at J, with 15 bases between. This CDR3 is CASSLGGSLGQTQYF. Here the CDR3 DNA reads TGTGCCAGCAGTTTAGGCGGAAGTCTTGGGCAGACCCAGTACTTC.

This clonotype was counted at least ten times. V usage is TRBV28 and J usage is TRBJ1-1; the D gene is possibly TRBD1 (6 bases). The CDR3 contains 13 residues. V was trimmed by 5 bases and J by 4 bases, leaving 11 bases between them. Germline V lookup: CDR1 MDHEN, CDR2 SYDVKM. For the CDR3, the DNA is TGTGCCAGCAGTCCAGGGGTTTCCACTGAAGCTTTCTTT. Translating it yields CASSPGVSTEAFF.

The table lists this clonotype with many counts. The CDR3 loop reads CASSPGTRAYEQYF. The CDR3 nucleotides read TGTGCCAGCAGTCCCGGGACTCGCGCCTACGAGCAGTACTTC. This sequence joins TRBV28 and TRBJ2-7, with a tentative D call TRBD2 (6 bases). Germline-derived CDR1 and CDR2 are MDHEN and SYDVKM. CDR3 length equals 14 residues. Trimming removed 5 bases from V and 2 bases from J, with 13 bases in between.

This rearrangement joins TRBV20-1 to TRBJ2-7; TRBD2 matches 8 bases. From germline, CDR1 is DFQATT and CDR2 SNEGSKA (reference sequence). This CDR3 is 15 amino acids long. V lost 3 bases, J lost 1 base, and 8 bases stayed unmatched. CDR3 sequence (DNA): TGCAGTGCTAGTCTCCCGGGAGGGGGTTCCTACGAGCAGTACTTC. Protein: CSASLPGGGSYEQYF.

This clonotype was counted a few times. J is TRBJ2-7 and V is TRBV20-1, with 10 bases that match TRBD2. CDR3 length: 15 amino acids. The ends lost 3 bases at V and 2 bases at J; junction bases unmatched: 7. Germline CDR1 DFQATT, CDR2 SNEGSKA (reference sequence). The CDR3 loop is CSARSLAGEPYEQYF. As DNA, the CDR3 is TGCAGTGCTAGGTCCCTAGCGGGGGAACCCTACGAGCAGTACTTC.

This clonotype was detected ten times or more. The chain links TRBV20-1 to TRBJ1-5; perhaps TRBD1 as D (5 bases). The ends were cut back, 0 bases at V and 6 bases at J, with 9 bases in the middle. Germline loops: CDR1 DFQATT, CDR2 SNEGSKA (reference sequence). The CDR3 extends over 13 amino acids. CDR3 region: CSARESRAQPQHF. The CDR3 DNA reads TGCAGTGCTAGAGAGAGCAGGGCTCAGCCCCAGCATTTT.

This chain uses TRBV9 with TRBJ2-5, with no clear D. Germline CDR1 is SGDLS and CDR2 is YYNGEE. V dropped 4 bases and J dropped 4 bases, with 11 bases sitting between them. CDR3 length equals 13 residues. As DNA, the CDR3 is TGTGCCAGCAGCCTAGGACCACGAGAGACCCAGTACTTC. The encoded protein is CASSLGPRETQYF.

At least ten counts were recorded for this clonotype. This chain links TRBV6-6 with TRBJ2-1; D unresolved. Germline V CDR1 and CDR2: MNHNY, SVGAGI (reference sequence). V was cut by 8 bases and J by 7 bases, with 9 bases left in between. The CDR3 runs to 11 residues. The CDR3 protein is CASVRSNEQFF. DNA of the CDR3: TGTGCCAGCGTAAGGTCGAATGAGCAGTTCTTC.

Remarks on this clonotype: It is unclear where the CDR3 begins or ends on the DNA, so no DNA is shown, and the CDR3 is as TCRdb lists it. The chain couples TRBV27 to TRBJ2-7. A total of 14 residues make up the CDR3, ends included. CDR1 is MNHEY and CDR2 is SMNVEV in the germline V gene (reference sequence). The CDR3 protein is CASSSSIAPYEQYF.

This clonotype has ten or more counts. The chain recombines TRBV7-2 with TRBJ1-6, with D maybe TRBD1 (6 bases). Germline lookup yields CDR1 SGHTA and CDR2 FQGNSA. Trimming shortened V by 2 bases and J by 5 bases, and 13 bases separated the two germline ends. This CDR3 is 16 amino acids long. This chain's CDR3 is CASSLSSTGNNSPLHF. In nucleotides, the CDR3 is TGTGCCAGCAGCTTAAGCTCGACAGGAAATAATTCACCCCTCCACTTT.

This clonotype was recorded at least ten times. Written as DNA, the CDR3 is TGTGCCAGCAGCTTAGAGCGGGGGGGAAGCACAGATACGCAGTATTTT. Translated, it gives CASSLERGGSTDTQYF. The chain is built from TRBV7-2 and TRBJ2-3; 10 positions match TRBD2. The junction had 1 base not matched to a gene; V was cut back by 1 base and J by 0 bases. This CDR3 is 16 amino acids long. Per the germline V gene, CDR1 is SGHTA and CDR2 is FQGNSA.

This chain uses TRBV20-1 with TRBJ1-1, with a weak D call TRBD1 (6 bases). The CDR3 totals 14 residues. In germline, CDR1 is DFQATT, CDR2 SNEGSKA (reference sequence). The CDR3 DNA sequence: TGCAGGGGGGTCACAGGGCCGCGGGTCGCTGAAGCTTTCTTT. Amino acids: CRGVTGPRVAEAFF.

This clonotype was found many times. This chain uses TRBV29-1 with TRBJ1-1; unclear D gene. Germline CDR1 and CDR2: SQVTM and ANQGSEA. The CDR3 totals 11 residues. Trimming removed 4 bases from V and 0 bases from J, with 3 bases in between. Here the CDR3 DNA reads TGCAGCGTTGCGGTGAACACTGAAGCTTTCTTT. This sequence encodes CSVAVNTEAFF.

This clonotype was seen at least ten times. V gene TRBV28 combines with J gene TRBJ2-2; possibly TRBD1 for D (5 bases). The CDR3 extends over 14 amino acids. CDR1 MDHEN and CDR2 SYDVKM come from the germline V gene. Trimming cost V 11 bases and J 0 bases, with 13 bases left between them. This CDR3 reads CAGRQGTNTGELFF. The DNA of the CDR3 is TGTGCCGGTCGGCAGGGAACGAACACCGGGGAGCTGTTTTTT.

This clonotype was detected many times. The V gene is TRBV24-1, the J gene TRBJ2-7, with D possibly called TRBD1 or TRBD2 (6 bases each). Germline V gene lookup returns CDR1 KGHDR and CDR2 SFDVKD. V lost 4 bases to trimming and J lost 6 bases, with 12 bases between them. This CDR3 spans 13 amino acids. CDR3 sequence reads: CATSERGEVEQYF. The CDR3 region has the DNA TGTGCCACCAGTGAAAGGGGGGAGGTCGAGCAGTACTTC.

This clonotype was counted ten times or more. The chain has TRBV12-3 or TRBV12-4 and TRBJ2-1; TRBD1 matches at 8 bases. With 6 bases clipped from V and 8 bases from J, the junction kept 12 bases outside the gene matches. The CDR3 has 15 residues. This CDR3 reads CASRELRTGRDEQFF. The CDR3 nucleotides read TGTGCCAGCAGGGAATTAAGGACAGGGCGGGATGAGCAGTTCTTC.

The chain carries TRBV28 and TRBJ2-7; 12 bases agree with TRBD1. Trimming at V came to 10 bases and at J to 3 bases, leaving 13 bases not matched to a gene. The length of the CDR3 is 16 residues. Germline values: CDR1 MDHEN, CDR2 SYDVKM. The CDR3 loop reads CATRDPGQGARYEQYF. As DNA, the CDR3 is TGTGCCACCCGAGATCCGGGACAGGGGGCTCGCTACGAGCAGTACTTC.

The chain joins TRBV2 to TRBJ1-5, with unresolved D. Trimming removed 7 bases from V and 3 bases from J, with 10 bases in between. CDR3 length: 13 amino acids. CDR1 and CDR2 from the germline V gene are SNHLY and FYNNEI. The CDR3 bases are TGTGCCAGCACCCCCAGAATCAATCAGCCCCAGCATTTT. This translates into CASTPRINQPQHF. The full variable domain, in which reference TRBV2 and TRBJ1-5 provide the parts outside the CDR3, is EPEVTQTPSHQVTQMGQEVILRCVPISNHLYFYWYRQILGQKVEFLVSFYNNEISEKSEIFDDQFSVERPDGSNFTLKIRSTKLEDSAMYFCASTPRINQPQHFGDGTRLSIL.

The table lists this clonotype with a few counts. The gene calls are TRBV10-3 and TRBJ1-1; 7 bases are a match to TRBD1. This CDR3 has 15 residues. Germline lookup yields CDR1 ENHRY and CDR2 SYGVKD. The ends lost 4 bases at V and 3 bases at J; junction bases unmatched: 8. This CDR3 reads CAISGRQGLDTEAFF. In DNA form, the CDR3 reads TGTGCCATCAGTGGCAGACAGGGATTGGACACTGAAGCTTTCTTT.

The sample holds many counts of this clonotype. The chain uses TRBV5-1 and TRBJ2-2, with 7 bases lining up with TRBD2. The CDR3 is 16 amino acids. Germline loops: CDR1 SGHRS, CDR2 YFSETQ. V was clipped by 4 bases and J by 1 base; unmatched bases: 7. The CDR3 coding sequence is TGCGCCAGCAGCCTGTGGCGGGGGAGGAACACCGGGGAGCTGTTTTTT. Translation gives CASSLWRGRNTGELFF.

This chain links TRBV2 with TRBJ2-3; 8 bases line up with TRBD1. This CDR3 is built from 15 residues. Germline V gives CDR1 SNHLY, CDR2 FYNNEI. V dropped 6 bases and J dropped 1; count of bases not matched to a gene: 6. The CDR3 DNA reads as TGTGCCAGCAGGATCCAGGGGGCAGGCACAGATACGCAGTATTTT. The encoded protein is CASRIQGAGTDTQYF.

This clonotype has ten or more counts. This sequence joins TRBV3-1 and TRBJ2-2; no clear D gene. Trimming shortened V by 4 bases and J by 3 bases, and 6 bases separated the two germline ends. This CDR3 has 13 residues. Germline CDR1 is LGHDT and CDR2 is YNNKEL (reference sequence). The CDR3 DNA reads TGTGCCAGCAGCCCCCCCTACACCGGGGAGCTGTTTTTT. Residues: CASSPPYTGELFF.

This clonotype was seen many times. The chain combines TRBV5-1 with TRBJ2-7; perhaps TRBD2 as D (5 bases). Germline CDR1 reads SGHRS; CDR2 reads YFSETQ. This CDR3 comprises 14 residues. V was trimmed by 0 bases and J by 2 bases, leaving 9 bases between them. This CDR3 reads CASSLAQRAYEQYF. In DNA form, the CDR3 reads TGCGCCAGCAGCTTGGCACAGAGGGCCTACGAGCAGTACTTC.

This clonotype was seen ten or more times. The CDR3 spells CASGRQGSEAFF. The DNA for the CDR3 is TGCGCCAGCGGAAGACAGGGTTCTGAAGCTTTCTTT. V and J are TRBV5-1 and TRBJ1-1, with 7 bases fitting TRBD1. With 7 bases clipped from V and 6 bases from J, the junction kept 6 bases outside the gene matches. The CDR3 totals 12 residues. Germline V lookup: CDR1 SGHRS, CDR2 YFSETQ.

This clonotype was observed a few times. The chain's CDR3 is CASSYKGGLWPQHF. The CDR3 DNA is TGTGCCAGCAGTTACAAAGGGGGCCTTTGGCCCCAGCATTTT. V usage is TRBV6-5 and J usage is TRBJ1-5, with 7 bases matching TRBD1. Germline V gene data show CDR1 as MNHEY and CDR2 as SVGAGI. The CDR3 has 14 residues. The trim removed 2 bases at V and 9 bases at J, leaving 7 bases unmatched.

This clonotype was seen repeatedly, ten times or more. The rearrangement links TRBV12-3 or TRBV12-4 to TRBJ2-7; no reliable D call. V was clipped by 0 bases and J by 0 bases, with 6 bases between them. This CDR3 has 14 residues. This CDR3 is CASSLAVSSYEQYF. CDR3 DNA sequence: TGTGCCAGCAGTTTAGCGGTATCCTCCTACGAGCAGTACTTC.

This clonotype was recorded at least ten times. The chain has TRBV6-5 and TRBJ2-7; 11 bases map to TRBD1. The CDR3 is 15 amino acids. The trim removed 5 bases at V and 3 bases at J, leaving 6 bases unmatched. CDR1 MNHEY and CDR2 SVGAGI come from the germline V gene. As DNA, the CDR3 is TGTGCCAGCAGTCCATCCGGGACAGGGGGCTACGAGCAGTACTTC. Translation gives CASSPSGTGGYEQYF.

The V gene is TRBV29-1, the J gene TRBJ1-2, with 7 nucleotides matching TRBD1. Germline CDR1 reads SQVTM; CDR2 reads ANQGSEA. The CDR3 length is 19 residues. V dropped 3 bases and J dropped 5; count of bases not matched to a gene: 24. The CDR3 reads CSVEISAIRQGGMGYGYTF. The CDR3 DNA reads as TGCAGCGTTGAGATATCCGCGATCCGACAGGGCGGAATGGGGTATGGCTACACCTTC.

The chain couples TRBV18 to TRBJ1-4; D gene uncertain. The length of the CDR3 is 13 residues. CDR1 KGHSH and CDR2 LQKENI come from the germline V gene. The V and J ends lost 6 bases and 5 bases respectively, with 10 bases between them. CDR3: CASSRSENEKLFF. DNA for the CDR3: TGTGCCAGCTCTCGGAGCGAAAATGAAAAACTGTTTTTT.